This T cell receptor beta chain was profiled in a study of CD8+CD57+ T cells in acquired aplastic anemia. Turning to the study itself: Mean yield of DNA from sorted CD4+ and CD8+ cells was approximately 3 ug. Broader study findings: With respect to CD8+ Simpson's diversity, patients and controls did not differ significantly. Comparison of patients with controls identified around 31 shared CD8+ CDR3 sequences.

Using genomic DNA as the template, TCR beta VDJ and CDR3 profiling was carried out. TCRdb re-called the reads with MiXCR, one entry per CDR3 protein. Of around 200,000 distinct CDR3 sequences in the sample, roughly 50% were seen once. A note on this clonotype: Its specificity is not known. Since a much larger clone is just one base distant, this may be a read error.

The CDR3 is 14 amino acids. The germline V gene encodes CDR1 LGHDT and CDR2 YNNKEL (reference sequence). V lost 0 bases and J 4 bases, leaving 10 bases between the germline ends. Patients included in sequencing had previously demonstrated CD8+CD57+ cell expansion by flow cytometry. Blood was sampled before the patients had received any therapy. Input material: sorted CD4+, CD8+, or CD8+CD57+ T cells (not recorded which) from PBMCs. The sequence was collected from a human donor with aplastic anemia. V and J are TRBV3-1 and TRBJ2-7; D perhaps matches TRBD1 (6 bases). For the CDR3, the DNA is TGTGCCAGCAGCCAAGACTCGGGACAATACGAGCAGTACTTC. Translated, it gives CASSQDSGQYEQYF.